This T cell receptor beta chain was observed in a study of blood T cell repertoires in COVID-19. Turning to the study itself: COVID-19 samples collected from the United States, Italy and Spain covered acute and convalescent phases. In each case, the material was cDNA or gDNA derived from T cells, B-cell-depleted T cells, or PBMCs.

The CDR3 runs 14 residues. CDR1 and CDR2 (germline): SGHVS, FQNEAQ. V was trimmed by 5 bases and J by 1 base, leaving 11 bases between them. Authors' analysis steps: Scientists estimated how many nucleated cells there were by amplifying reference gene primers. Assay: immunoSEQ multiplex PCR; the TCRdb copy retains only in-frame clones and omits some. The V and J calls and the clone size are those of that table, but D and trimming were determined from the DNA. The sample has 280,000 or so clones, about 85% seen once; the top ten hold roughly 15%. The receptor was isolated from a human donor in a cohort sampled during active COVID-19. The material sequenced was peripheral blood. The rearrangement joins TRBV7-8 to TRBJ1-1; no clear D. The CDR3 DNA follows: TGTGCCAGCAGCCCATACGCGGGGAACACTGAAGCTTTCTTT. Amino acids: CASSPYAGNTEAFF.